The source of this T cell receptor beta chain is a study of blood T cell repertoires in COVID-19. Study information: The United States, Italy and Spain provided the acute and convalescent COVID-19 samples.

Seattle researchers signed up patients amid active infection and tracked them longitudinally. The V gene's germline CDR1 is SNHLY and CDR2 FYNNEI. The CDR3 is made up of 15 amino acids. The V end lost 3 bases, the J end lost 2 bases, and 11 bases lay between the germline ends. Assay used: immunoSEQ multiplex PCR; TCRdb lists only in-frame clones, some missing. The sample lists roughly 180,000 clones, around 81% seen once, with around 10% in the top ten. The gene calls are TRBV2 and TRBJ1-3, with D unclear. Sequenced material: peripheral blood. The sequence was collected from a woman aged 40 to 55 with COVID-19, enrolled during active disease. CDR3 nucleotides: TGTGCCAGCAGTGAGGGAGACCTTACTGGAAACACCATATATTTT. Translated: CASSEGDLTGNTIYF.